Listed below are T cell receptor beta chains from one sample, sequenced in a study of post-analysis software for immune sequencing data. TCRdb re-derived calls from the PCR reads in MiXCR, one entry per CDR3 protein. The sample gives 150,000 to 200,000 distinct CDR3 sequences, roughly 34% of which show up once; around 30% is in the top ten. The source material was blood, sampled after autologous hematopoietic stem cell transplantation. The receptors stem from a girl under 18 with multiple sclerosis. The CDR3 runs from the conserved cysteine through the conserved F or W. D genes are given only for firm matches. Rows give clone size only sometimes, using once, few, many, or a class for an expanded clone.

D	V	J	size	CDR3	DNA
TRBD2	TRBV3-1	TRBJ2-5	few	CASSQVGRGGETQYF	TGTGCCAGCAGCCAAGTAGGGCGGGGGGGGGAGACCCAGTACTTC
TRBD1	TRBV12-3/TRBV12-4	TRBJ1-5	NA	CASSPHRGRGNQPQHF	TGTGCCAGCAGTCCGCACAGGGGGCGAGGCAATCAGCCCCAGCATTTT
TRBD2	TRBV6-4	TRBJ2-1	few	CASSEAGGYNEQFF	TGTGCCAGCAGTGAAGCGGGAGGGTACAATGAGCAGTTCTTC
TRBD2	TRBV6-1	TRBJ2-1	few	CASSPIPTSGRAFEQFF	TGTGCCAGCAGTCCTATTCCGACTAGCGGGAGGGCCTTTGAGCAGTTCTTC
NA	TRBV20-1	TRBJ1-1	many	CSASQGNTEAFF	TGCAGTGCTAGTCAGGGGAACACTGAAGCTTTCTTT
TRBD2	TRBV25-1	TRBJ2-4	NA	CASRAGGRNIQYF	TGTGCCAGCAGAGCGGGAGGACGTAACATTCAGTACTTC
NA	TRBV27	TRBJ2-1	NA	CASSLAAGYQFF	TGTGCCAGCAGTTTGGCCGCAGGGTATCAGTTCTTC
NA	TRBV7-6	TRBJ2-1	few	CASSLEGRRDYNEQFF	TGTGCCAGCAGCTTAGAGGGTCGGCGGGACTACAATGAGCAGTTCTTC
NA	TRBV3-1	TRBJ1-2	NA	CASSQDPRVEGYTF	TGTGCCAGCAGCCAAGATCCGCGGGTAGAGGGCTACACCTTC
NA	TRBV5-1	TRBJ1-2	many	CASSSTGHSNYGYTF	TGCGCCAGCAGCTCTACGGGACATTCAAACTATGGCTACACCTTC
TRBD2	TRBV5-1	TRBJ2-7	few	CASSSGLAGGPGSYEQYF	TGCGCCAGCAGCTCCGGACTAGCGGGAGGGCCGGGGTCCTACGAGCAGTACTTC
TRBD2	TRBV7-2	TRBJ2-3	once	CASNRDGAGHTDTQYF	TGTGCCAGCAACCGGGATGGAGCGGGGCACACAGATACGCAGTATTTT
TRBD1	TRBV6-1	TRBJ2-5	NA	CASSETSRDRQYF	TGTGCCAGCAGTGAAACTAGCCGGGACAGGCAGTACTTC
TRBD2	TRBV20-1	TRBJ2-1	once	CSATAAAGGWIHEQFF	TGCAGTGCTACTGCGGCAGCGGGAGGGTGGATCCATGAGCAGTTCTTC
TRBD1	TRBV20-1	TRBJ2-1	few	CSARLLMGQRYNEQFF	TGCAGTGCTAGATTACTCATGGGACAGCGCTACAATGAGCAGTTCTTC
TRBD2	TRBV9	TRBJ2-5	NA	CASSGAGVEVDEQYF	TGTGCCAGCAGCGGGGCGGGAGTCGAGGTAGATGAGCAGTACTTC
TRBD2	TRBV7-4	TRBJ2-5	few	CASIPAGPPGEETQYF	TGTGCCAGCATCCCAGCGGGACCCCCCGGGGAAGAGACCCAGTACTTC
TRBD2	TRBV7-2	TRBJ2-7	NA	CASSLTGGSSYEQYF	TGTGCCAGCAGCCTCACTGGCGGGAGCTCCTACGAGCAGTACTTC
NA	TRBV7-2	TRBJ2-5	NA	CASSTLGATQYF	TGTGCCAGCAGCACCCTGGGGGCGACCCAGTACTTC
NA	TRBV7-9	TRBJ2-3	few	CASSLSGSLDTDTQYF	TGTGCCAGCAGCCTGTCGGGGTCCTTGGACACAGATACGCAGTATTTT
NA	TRBV20-1	TRBJ1-5	few	CSARALGNQPQHF	TGCAGTGCTAGAGCTCTGGGGAATCAGCCCCAGCATTTT
NA	TRBV20-1	TRBJ2-7	many	CSASEFLHLGEQYF	TGCAGTGCTAGTGAGTTTCTGCACCTTGGCGAGCAGTACTTC
TRBD2	TRBV11-2	TRBJ2-1	NA	CASSHGLASSNEQFF	TGTGCCAGCAGCCATGGACTAGCGAGCTCGAATGAGCAGTTCTTC
NA	TRBV15	TRBJ1-5	NA	CATSREEGSLSPQHF	TGTGCCACCAGCAGAGAAGAGGGCAGCCTCTCGCCCCAGCATTTT
NA	TRBV2	TRBJ2-1	NA	CASSELAGPGNEQFF	TGCGCCAGCAGTGAACTCGCGGGGCCAGGCAATGAGCAGTTCTTC
NA	TRBV27	TRBJ2-7	many	CASSLYAWSTDEQYF	TGTGCCAGCAGTTTATATGCGTGGTCGACCGACGAGCAGTACTTC
NA	TRBV24-1	TRBJ2-1	NA	CATSDPNGDRERRGPHNEQFF	TGTGCCACCAGTGACCCAAACGGCGACAGGGAACGGCGGGGGCCCCACAATGAGCAGTTCTTC
NA	TRBV20-1	TRBJ2-5	NA	CSAIPEAGETQYF	TGCAGTGCTATACCGGAGGCCGGTGAGACCCAGTACTTC
TRBD2	TRBV11-1	TRBJ2-1	NA	CASRTGTSYNEQFF	TGTGCCAGCAGGACCGGGACTAGCTACAATGAGCAGTTCTTC